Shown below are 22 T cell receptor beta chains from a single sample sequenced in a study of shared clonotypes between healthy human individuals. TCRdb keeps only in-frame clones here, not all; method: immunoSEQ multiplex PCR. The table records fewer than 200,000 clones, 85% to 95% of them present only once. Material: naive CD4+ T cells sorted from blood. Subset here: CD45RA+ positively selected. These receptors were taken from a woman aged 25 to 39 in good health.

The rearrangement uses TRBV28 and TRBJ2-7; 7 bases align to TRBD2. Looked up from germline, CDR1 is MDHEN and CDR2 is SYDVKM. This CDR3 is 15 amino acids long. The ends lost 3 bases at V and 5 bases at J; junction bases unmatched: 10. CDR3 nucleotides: TGTGCCAGCAGTTTCTTTGGTGGGAGGGCCGACGAGCAGTACTTC. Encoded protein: CASSFFGGRADEQYF.

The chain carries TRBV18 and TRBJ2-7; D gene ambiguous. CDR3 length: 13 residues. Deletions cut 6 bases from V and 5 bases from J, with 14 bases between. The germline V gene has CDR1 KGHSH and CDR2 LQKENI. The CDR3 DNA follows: TGTGCCAGCTCTGCAAAGGCGCATGACGAGCAGTACTTC. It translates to CASSAKAHDEQYF.

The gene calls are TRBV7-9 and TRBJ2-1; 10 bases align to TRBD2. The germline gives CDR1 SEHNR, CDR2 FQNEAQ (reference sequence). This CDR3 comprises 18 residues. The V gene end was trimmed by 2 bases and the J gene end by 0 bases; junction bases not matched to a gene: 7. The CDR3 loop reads CASSLTRASGSSYNEQFF. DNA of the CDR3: TGTGCCAGCAGCTTAACCCGGGCTAGCGGGAGCTCCTACAATGAGCAGTTCTTC.

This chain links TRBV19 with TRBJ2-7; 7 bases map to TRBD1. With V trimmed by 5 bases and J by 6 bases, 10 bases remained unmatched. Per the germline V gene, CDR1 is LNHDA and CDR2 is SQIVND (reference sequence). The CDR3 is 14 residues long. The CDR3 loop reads CASSERQGNSEQYF. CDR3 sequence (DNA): TGTGCCAGTAGTGAAAGACAGGGTAACTCCGAGCAGTACTTC. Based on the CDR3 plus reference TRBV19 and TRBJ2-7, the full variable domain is DGGITQSPKYLFRKEGQNVTLSCEQNLNHDAMYWYRQDPGQGLRLIYYSQIVNDFQKGDIAEGYSVSREKKESFPLTVTSAQKNPTAFYLCASSERQGNSEQYFGPGTRLTVT.

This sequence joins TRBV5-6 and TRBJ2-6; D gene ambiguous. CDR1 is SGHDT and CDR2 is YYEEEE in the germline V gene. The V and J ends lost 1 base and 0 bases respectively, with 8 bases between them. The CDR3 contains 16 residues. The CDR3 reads CASSLYQTSGANVLTF. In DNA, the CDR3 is TGTGCCAGCAGCTTGTACCAGACCTCTGGGGCCAACGTCCTGACTTTC.

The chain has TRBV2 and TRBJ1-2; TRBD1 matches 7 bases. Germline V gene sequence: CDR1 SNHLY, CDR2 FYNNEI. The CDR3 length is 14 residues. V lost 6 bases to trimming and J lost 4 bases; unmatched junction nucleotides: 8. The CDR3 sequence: CASRAGTDSYGYTF. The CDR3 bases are TGTGCCAGCAGAGCCGGGACAGACTCCTATGGCTACACCTTC.

The CDR3 spells CASSPHGGRVGEKLFF. The CDR3 coding sequence is TGTGCCAGCAGTCCGCACGGGGGGAGGGTAGGGGAAAAACTGTTTTTT. The chain links TRBV28 to TRBJ1-4; perhaps TRBD1 as D (5 bases). The CDR3 length is 16 residues. Germline lookup yields CDR1 MDHEN and CDR2 SYDVKM. The V gene lost 5 bases and the J gene lost 8 bases, with 21 bases spanning the gap. The variable domain in full, completed from reference TRBV28 and TRBJ1-4, reads DVKVTQSSRYLVKRTGEKVFLECVQDMDHENMFWYRQDPGLGLRLIYFSYDVKMKEKGDIPEGYSVSREKKERFSLILESASTNQTSMYLCASSPHGGRVGEKLFFGSGTQLSVL.

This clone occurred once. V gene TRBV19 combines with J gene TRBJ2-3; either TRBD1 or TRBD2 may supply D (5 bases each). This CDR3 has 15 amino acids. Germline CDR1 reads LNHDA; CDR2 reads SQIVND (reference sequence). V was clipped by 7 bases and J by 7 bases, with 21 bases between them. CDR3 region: CASNDVDRLQNTQYF. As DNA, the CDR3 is TGTGCCAGTAATGATGTAGACAGACTACAAAATACGCAGTATTTT.

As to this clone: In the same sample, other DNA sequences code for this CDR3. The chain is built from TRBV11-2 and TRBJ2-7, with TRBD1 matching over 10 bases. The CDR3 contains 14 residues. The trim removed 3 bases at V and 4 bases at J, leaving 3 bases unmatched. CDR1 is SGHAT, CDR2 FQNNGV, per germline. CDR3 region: CASSLGGQGYEQYF. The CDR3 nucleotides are TGTGCCAGCAGCTTGGGGGGACAGGGGTACGAGCAGTACTTC.

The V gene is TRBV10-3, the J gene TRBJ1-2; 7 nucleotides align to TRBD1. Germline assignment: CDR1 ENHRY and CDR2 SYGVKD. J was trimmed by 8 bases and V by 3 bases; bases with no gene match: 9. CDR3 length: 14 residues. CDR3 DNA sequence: TGTGCCATCAGTGATACACAGGGGATTGGGGGCTACACCTTC. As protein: CAISDTQGIGGYTF.

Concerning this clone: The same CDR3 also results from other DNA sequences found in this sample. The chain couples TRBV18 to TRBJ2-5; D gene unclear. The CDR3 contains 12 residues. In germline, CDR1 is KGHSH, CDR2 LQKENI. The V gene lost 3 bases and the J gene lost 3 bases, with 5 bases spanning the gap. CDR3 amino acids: CASSPAEETQYF. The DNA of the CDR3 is TGTGCCAGCTCACCCGCCGAAGAGACCCAGTACTTC.

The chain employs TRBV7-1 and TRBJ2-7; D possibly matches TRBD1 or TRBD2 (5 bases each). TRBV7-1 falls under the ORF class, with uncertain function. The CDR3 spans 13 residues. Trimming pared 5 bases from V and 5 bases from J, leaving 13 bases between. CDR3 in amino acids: CASSEPGRHEQYF. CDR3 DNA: TGTGCCAGCAGCGAACCGGGGCGCCACGAGCAGTACTTC.

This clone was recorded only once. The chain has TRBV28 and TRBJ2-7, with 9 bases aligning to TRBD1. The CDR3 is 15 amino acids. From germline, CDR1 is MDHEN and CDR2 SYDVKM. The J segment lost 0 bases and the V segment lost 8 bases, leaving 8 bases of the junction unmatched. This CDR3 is CASLWGQGNSYEQYF. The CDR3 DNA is TGTGCCAGCCTTTGGGGACAGGGAAACTCCTACGAGCAGTACTTC. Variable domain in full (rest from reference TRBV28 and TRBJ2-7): DVKVTQSSRYLVKRTGEKVFLECVQDMDHENMFWYRQDPGLGLRLIYFSYDVKMKEKGDIPEGYSVSREKKERFSLILESASTNQTSMYLCASLWGQGNSYEQYFGPGTRLTVT.

The CDR3 sequence is CASSFSGDGRGEAFF. The CDR3 coding sequence is TGCGCCAGCAGCTTTTCAGGGGATGGGAGGGGTGAAGCTTTCTTT. The V gene is TRBV5-1, the J gene TRBJ1-1; TRBD1 is a possible D gene (6 bases). CDR1 is SGHRS, CDR2 YFSETQ, per germline. V was shortened by 2 bases and J by 7 bases, with 18 bases between the two germline ends. The CDR3 spans 15 residues.

CDR3 sequence: CASSLLGLAGHYEQYF. CDR3 in DNA: TGTGCCAGCAGTTTACTAGGCCTAGCGGGGCACTACGAGCAGTACTTC. The chain employs TRBV27 and TRBJ2-7; 9 bases fit TRBD2. This CDR3 has 16 residues. Trimming cost V 2 bases and J 3 bases; bases outside gene matches: 8. Looked up from germline, CDR1 is MNHEY and CDR2 is SMNVEV (reference sequence).

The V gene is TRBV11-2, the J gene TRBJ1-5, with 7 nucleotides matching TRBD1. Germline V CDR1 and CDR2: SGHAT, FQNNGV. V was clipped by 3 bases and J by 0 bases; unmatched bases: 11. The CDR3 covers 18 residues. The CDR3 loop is CASSFSRDRRSSNQPQHF. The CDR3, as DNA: TGTGCCAGCAGCTTTTCCCGGGACAGAAGATCTAGCAATCAGCCCCAGCATTTT. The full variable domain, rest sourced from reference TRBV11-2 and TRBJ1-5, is EAGVAQSPRYKIIEKRQSVAFWCNPISGHATLYWYQQILGQGPKLLIQFQNNGVVDDSQLPKDRFSAERLKGVDSTLKIQPAKLEDSAVYLCASSFSRDRRSSNQPQHFGDGTRLSIL.

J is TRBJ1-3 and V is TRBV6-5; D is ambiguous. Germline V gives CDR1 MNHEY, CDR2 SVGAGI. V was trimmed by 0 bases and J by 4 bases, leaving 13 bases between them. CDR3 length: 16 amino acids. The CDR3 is CASSYSRGPLGNTIYF. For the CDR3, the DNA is TGTGCCAGCAGTTACTCACGAGGACCATTGGGAAACACCATATATTTT.

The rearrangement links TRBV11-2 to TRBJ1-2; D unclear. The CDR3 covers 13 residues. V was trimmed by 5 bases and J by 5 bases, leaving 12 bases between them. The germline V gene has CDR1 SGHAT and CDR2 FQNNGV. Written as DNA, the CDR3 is TGTGCCAGCAGCCCTCGGACGGGATATGGCTACACCTTC. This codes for CASSPRTGYGYTF.

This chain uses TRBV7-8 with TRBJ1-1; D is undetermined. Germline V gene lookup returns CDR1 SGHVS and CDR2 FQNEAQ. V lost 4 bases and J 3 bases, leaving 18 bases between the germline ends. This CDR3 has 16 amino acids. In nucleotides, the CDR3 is TGTGCCAGCAGCTCGACCCGAACCTTCGAGGACACTGAAGCTTTCTTT. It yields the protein CASSSTRTFEDTEAFF.

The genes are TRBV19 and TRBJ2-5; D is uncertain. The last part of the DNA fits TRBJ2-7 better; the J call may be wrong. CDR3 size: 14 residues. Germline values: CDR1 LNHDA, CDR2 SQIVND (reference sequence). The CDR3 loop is CASSISGGPFEQYF. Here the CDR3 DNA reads TGTGCCAGTAGTATTTCTGGTGGACCGTTCGAGCAGTACTTC.

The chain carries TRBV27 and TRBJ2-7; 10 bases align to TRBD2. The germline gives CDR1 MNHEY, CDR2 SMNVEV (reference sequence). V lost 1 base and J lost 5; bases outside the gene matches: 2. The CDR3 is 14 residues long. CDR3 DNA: TGTGCCAGCAGTTTATTAGCGGGAGGAAACGAGCAGTACTTC. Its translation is CASSLLAGGNEQYF.

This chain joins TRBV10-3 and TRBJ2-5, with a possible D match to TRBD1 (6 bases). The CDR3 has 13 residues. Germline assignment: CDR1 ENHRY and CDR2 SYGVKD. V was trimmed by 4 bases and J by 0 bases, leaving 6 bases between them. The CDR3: CAISGTDQETQYF. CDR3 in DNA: TGTGCCATCAGTGGGACAGACCAAGAGACCCAGTACTTC.